The source of this T cell receptor beta chain is a study of cytomegalovirus exposure and HLA in healthy donors. Study-wide context: The roughly 120 validation repertoires, a later analysis reported, used the same platform as the approximately 670 first-cohort repertoires. General study points: Rarity marked most TCR sequences, yet some public TCRs occurred in many donors. In vitro work confirmed that a few CMV-associated chains recognize CMV antigens. The listing of 150 or so TCR beta chains classed them as cytomegalovirus-associated.

Assay used: immunoSEQ multiplex PCR; TCRdb lists only in-frame clones, some missing. The data contain some 110,000 clones, about 85% of them singletons. V dropped 0 bases and J dropped 4 bases, with 15 bases sitting between them. Germline CDR1 is SNHLY and CDR2 is FYNNEI. The CDR3 runs 16 residues. On this clone: As yet, its antigen is unknown.

Sequencing was done on a sample of PBMCs. The chain recombines TRBV2 with TRBJ2-5; weak D call: TRBD1 (6 bases). The clonotype was recovered from a young man in good health and CMV-seropositive. This CDR3 is CASSEALGQGIETQYF. The CDR3 DNA reads TGTGCCAGCAGTGAAGCGCTCGGGCAGGGGATAGAGACCCAGTACTTC.